This TCR beta chain emerged from a study of metastatic and nonmetastatic thyroid tumors. Study in general: Repertoire comparison spanned blood and tumor or nodule tissue of malignant and benign thyroid patients. Study results and limitations: TCR beta diversity was reportedly significantly higher in malignant thyroid tumors than benign nodules, in blood and tumor.

The CDR3 covers 16 residues. In germline, CDR1 is SNHLY, CDR2 FYNNEI. With V trimmed by 1 base and J by 0 bases, 6 bases remained unmatched. Worth noting for this clone: No antigen is known for it.

Every patient underwent thyroid surgery untreated. Authors' data handling: It was from CDR3 differences across clinicopathological groups that a distant-metastasis classifier for papillary thyroid cancer was built. TCRdb redid the clone calls on the PCR reads using MiXCR. The V and J calls reflect TCRdb's pipeline rather than the authors' work. The table shows roughly 48,000 clones, with roughly a sixth occurring only once. The receptor was derived from a female donor with papillary thyroid cancer or a benign thyroid nodule (not recorded which). Some clones in this sample may be carry-over from other donors' samples. What was sequenced was blood. V is TRBV2 and J is TRBJ2-7; TRBD2 matches at 7 bases. The CDR3 nucleotides read TGTGCCAGCAGTGAAGGGTCGGGAGGTTCCTCCTACGAGCAGTACTTC. It encodes CASSEGSGGSSYEQYF.